The 2 T cell receptor beta chains below come from one sample, sequenced in a study of immune evolution from preneoplasia to lung adenocarcinoma. This table comes from immunoSEQ multiplex PCR, and its TCRdb copy is limited to in-frame clones, with some not included. The repertoire holds some 37,000 clones, with 74% as singletons. Sequenced: FFPE invasive lung adenocarcinoma tissue. Receptors were obtained from a person aged 60 to 70 with lung adenocarcinoma.

V usage is TRBV19 and J usage is TRBJ2-3; the D gene is possibly TRBD2 (6 bases). There are 15 residues in the CDR3. V dropped 3 bases and J dropped 1 base, with 11 bases sitting between them. Germline values: CDR1 LNHDA, CDR2 SQIVND (reference sequence). CDR3 nucleotides: TGTGCCAGTAGTATCGGGGGATTGCGCACAGATACGCAGTATTTT. Encoded protein: CASSIGGLRTDTQYF. The variable domain in full, completed from reference TRBV19 and TRBJ2-3, reads DGGITQSPKYLFRKEGQNVTLSCEQNLNHDAMYWYRQDPGQGLRLIYYSQIVNDFQKGDIAEGYSVSREKKESFPLTVTSAQKNPTAFYLCASSIGGLRTDTQYFGPGTRLTVL.

J is TRBJ2-2 and V is TRBV13, with D maybe TRBD2 (6 bases). The CDR3 runs to 14 residues. V lost 2 bases, J lost 7 bases, and 11 bases lay in between. Germline CDR1 PRHDT, CDR2 FYEKMQ (reference sequence). The CDR3: CASSLYGGGGELFF. DNA for the CDR3: TGTGCCAGCAGCTTATACGGGGGTGGCGGGGAGCTGTTTTTT.